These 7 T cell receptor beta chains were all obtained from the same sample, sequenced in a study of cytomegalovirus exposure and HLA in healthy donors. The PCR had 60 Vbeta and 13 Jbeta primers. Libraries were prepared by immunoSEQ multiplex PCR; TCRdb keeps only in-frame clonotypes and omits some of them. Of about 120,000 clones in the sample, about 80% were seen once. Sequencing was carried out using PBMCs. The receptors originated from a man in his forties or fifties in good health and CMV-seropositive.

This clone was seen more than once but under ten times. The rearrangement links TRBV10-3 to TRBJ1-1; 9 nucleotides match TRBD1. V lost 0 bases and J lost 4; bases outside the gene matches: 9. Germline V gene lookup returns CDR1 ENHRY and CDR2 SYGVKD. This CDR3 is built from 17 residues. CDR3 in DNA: TGTGCCATCAGTGAGTCAAACAGGGGGCGATCGGGCACTGAAGCTTTCTTT. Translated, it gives CAISESNRGRSGTEAFF.

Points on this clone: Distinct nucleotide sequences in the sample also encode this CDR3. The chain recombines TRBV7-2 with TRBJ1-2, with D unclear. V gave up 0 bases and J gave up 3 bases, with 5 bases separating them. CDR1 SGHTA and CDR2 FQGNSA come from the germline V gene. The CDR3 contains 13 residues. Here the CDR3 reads CASSLAGDYGYTF. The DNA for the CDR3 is TGTGCCAGCAGCTTAGCCGGGGACTATGGCTACACCTTC.

CDR3 DNA sequence: TGTGCCAGCAGCTTAAACACGGGACAGGGTGCCCACGAGCAGTACTTC. This sequence encodes CASSLNTGQGAHEQYF. This chain joins TRBV7-6 and TRBJ2-7; 9 bases are a match to TRBD1. Germline values: CDR1 SGHVS, CDR2 FNYEAQ. The CDR3 loop spans 16 amino acids. Losses at the gene ends were 2 bases for V and 5 bases for J; bases not matched to a gene: 10.

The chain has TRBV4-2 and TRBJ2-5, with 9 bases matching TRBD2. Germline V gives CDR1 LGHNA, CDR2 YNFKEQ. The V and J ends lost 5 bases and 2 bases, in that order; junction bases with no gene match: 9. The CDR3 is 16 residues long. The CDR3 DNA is TGTGCCAGCAGCAAGTCGAGGGCGGGGGGGCAAGAGACCCAGTACTTC. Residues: CASSKSRAGGQETQYF.

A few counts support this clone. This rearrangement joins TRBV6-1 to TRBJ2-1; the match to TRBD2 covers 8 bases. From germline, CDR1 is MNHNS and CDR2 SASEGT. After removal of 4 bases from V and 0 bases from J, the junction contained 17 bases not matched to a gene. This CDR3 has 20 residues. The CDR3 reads CASSGRGSGSIIGSYNEQFF. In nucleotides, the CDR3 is TGTGCCAGCAGTGGCCGAGGGAGCGGGAGTATTATTGGCTCCTACAATGAGCAGTTCTTC.

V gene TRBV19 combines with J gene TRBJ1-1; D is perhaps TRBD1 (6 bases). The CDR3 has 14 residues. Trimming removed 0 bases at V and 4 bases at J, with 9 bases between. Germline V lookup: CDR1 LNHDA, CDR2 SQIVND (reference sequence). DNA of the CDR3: TGTGCCAGTAGTATAGAGCAGGGGACCACTGAAGCTTTCTTT. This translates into CASSIEQGTTEAFF. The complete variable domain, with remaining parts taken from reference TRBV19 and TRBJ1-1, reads DGGITQSPKYLFRKEGQNVTLSCEQNLNHDAMYWYRQDPGQGLRLIYYSQIVNDFQKGDIAEGYSVSREKKESFPLTVTSAQKNPTAFYLCASSIEQGTTEAFFGQGTRLTVV.

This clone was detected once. The CDR3 sequence: CASNRGSYNEQFF. The CDR3 coding sequence is TGTGCCAGTAACAGGGGCTCCTACAATGAGCAGTTCTTC. This rearrangement joins TRBV19 to TRBJ2-1, with TRBD1 identical over 7 bases. Trimming removed 7 bases from V and 0 bases from J; junction bases left unmatched: 0. The CDR3 loop spans 13 amino acids. CDR1 and CDR2 (germline): LNHDA, SQIVND (reference sequence).